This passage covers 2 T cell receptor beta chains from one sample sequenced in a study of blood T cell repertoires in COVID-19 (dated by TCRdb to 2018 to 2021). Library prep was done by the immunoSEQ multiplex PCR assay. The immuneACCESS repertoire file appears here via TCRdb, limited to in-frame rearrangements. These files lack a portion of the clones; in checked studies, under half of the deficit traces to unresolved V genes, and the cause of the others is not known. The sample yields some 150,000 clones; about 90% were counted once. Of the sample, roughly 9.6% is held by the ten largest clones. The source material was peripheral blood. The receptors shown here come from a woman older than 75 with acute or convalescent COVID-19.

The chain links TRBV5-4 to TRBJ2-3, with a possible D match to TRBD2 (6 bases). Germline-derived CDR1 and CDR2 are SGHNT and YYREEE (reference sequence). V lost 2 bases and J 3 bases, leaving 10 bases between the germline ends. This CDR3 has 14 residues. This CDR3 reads CASSFGAGTDTQYF. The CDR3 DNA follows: TGTGCCAGCAGCTTTGGGGCGGGGACAGATACGCAGTATTTT.

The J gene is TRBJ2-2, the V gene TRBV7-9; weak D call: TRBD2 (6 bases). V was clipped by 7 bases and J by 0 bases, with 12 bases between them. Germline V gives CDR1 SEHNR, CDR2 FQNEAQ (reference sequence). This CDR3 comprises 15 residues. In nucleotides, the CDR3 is TGTGCCAGCATCGGCGGGACGGCGAACACCGGGGAGCTGTTTTTT. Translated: CASIGGTANTGELFF.